The 17 T cell receptor beta chains reported below all come from one sample, sequenced in a study of T cell repertoires in cytomegalovirus infection (dated by TCRdb to the late 2010s). Sequencing relied on an Illumina HiSeq 1500. TCRdb redid the processing of the public reads, applying fastp at Q25 and MiXCR, and retained in-frame beta chains. Records with the same CDR3 protein are collapsed into one entry carrying the most frequent genes and DNA. The sample yields around 320,000 distinct CDR3 sequences; roughly 9.5% were counted once. The ten biggest clones cover around 4.5% of the sample. Sequencing input: PBMCs. The receptor source for this set is a human donor in good health (CMV status not recorded). Some clones in this sample may be carry-over from other donors' samples.

This chain uses TRBV11-1 with TRBJ1-1; 9 nucleotides match TRBD1. From germline, CDR1 is SGHAT and CDR2 FQDESV (reference sequence). The CDR3 has 14 amino acids. With V trimmed by 5 bases and J by 5 bases, 6 bases remained unmatched. The CDR3 DNA sequence: TGTGCCAGCAGCAAAGGAGACAGGGGGACTGAAGCTTTCTTT. Amino acids: CASSKGDRGTEAFF. The variable domain in full, completed from reference TRBV11-1 and TRBJ1-1, reads EAEVAQSPRYKITEKSQAVAFWCDPISGHATLYWYRQILGQGPELLVQFQDESVVDDSQLPKDRFSAERLKGVDSTLKIQPAELGDSAMYLCASSKGDRGTEAFFGQGTRLTVV.

This chain joins TRBV7-9 and TRBJ2-7; D is unclear. The CDR3 length is 16 residues. The V gene lost 3 bases and the J gene lost 6 bases, with 21 bases spanning the gap. Germline V gives CDR1 SEHNR, CDR2 FQNEAQ (reference sequence). The CDR3 nucleotides read TGTGCCAGCAGCTTGCCCCAGAGTTCCATCTTCAGCGAGCAGTACTTC. Its translation: CASSLPQSSIFSEQYF.

This clonotype showed up many times. The chain has TRBV2 and TRBJ1-2, with D tentatively TRBD1 (5 bases). CDR1 and CDR2 (germline): SNHLY, FYNNEI. CDR3 length: 14 residues. V lost 3 bases and J 9 bases, leaving 17 bases between the germline ends. The CDR3 region is CASSERGPEVRYTF. The CDR3 coding sequence is TGTGCCAGCAGTGAGAGGGGACCGGAGGTACGCTACACCTTC.

In this sample, this clonotype turned up many times. This sequence joins TRBV7-9 and TRBJ2-7; TRBD2 is a possible D gene (6 bases). The germline V and J ends were trimmed by 5 bases and 7 bases, with 18 bases remaining between them. Germline values: CDR1 SEHNR, CDR2 FQNEAQ (reference sequence). The CDR3 has 14 amino acids. The CDR3 is CASSPSGARGEQYF. The DNA of the CDR3 is TGTGCCAGCAGCCCCTCCGGGGCTCGGGGGGAGCAGTACTTC.

The gene calls are TRBV20-1 and TRBJ1-5; possible D gene TRBD1, 6 bases. From germline, CDR1 is DFQATT and CDR2 SNEGSKA (reference sequence). The CDR3 length is 14 residues. The V end was cut by 7 bases, the J end by 1 base, with 14 bases between. The CDR3 is CSVPDSRSNQPQHF. The CDR3 DNA sequence: TGCAGTGTACCGGACAGTCGGAGCAATCAGCCCCAGCATTTT.

This clonotype was seen many times. V is TRBV7-9 and J is TRBJ2-3; 13 bases map to TRBD2. The V segment lost 5 bases and the J segment 3 bases; nucleotides outside the gene matches: 8. Germline V gene data show CDR1 as SEHNR and CDR2 as FQNEAQ (reference sequence). CDR3 length: 17 amino acids. For the CDR3, the DNA is TGTGCCAGCAGCATGGGGACTAGCGGGATTGGAACAGATACGCAGTATTTT. As protein: CASSMGTSGIGTDTQYF.

This clonotype turned up a few times. The chain couples TRBV9 to TRBJ1-5; D is undetermined. CDR3 size: 15 residues. The germline V and J ends were trimmed by 4 bases and 9 bases, with 20 bases remaining between them. The germline gives CDR1 SGDLS, CDR2 YYNGEE. DNA for the CDR3: TGTGCCAGCAGCCCGGGAAATACCCTCTTCGGGCCCCAGCATTTT. Translated, it gives CASSPGNTLFGPQHF.

In its sample, this clonotype was seen many times. This chain uses TRBV4-1 with TRBJ1-1; D is uncertain. The germline V gene encodes CDR1 MGHRA and CDR2 YSYEKL. V lost 2 bases, J lost 0 bases, and 13 bases lay in between. This CDR3 has 16 residues. In DNA, the CDR3 is TGCGCCAGCAGCCAAACCGGACCATTCATGAACACTGAAGCTTTCTTT. Amino acid sequence: CASSQTGPFMNTEAFF.

Remarks on this clonotype: A clone one base away is much larger, so this may be a read error. CDR3 protein: CASGGEGGNQPQHF. CDR3 coding DNA: TGTGCCAGCGGCGGGGAGGGGGGCAATCAGCCCCAGCATTTT. This sequence joins TRBV12-3 or TRBV12-4 and TRBJ1-5, with D possibly TRBD1 on 6 matching bases. The CDR3 is made up of 14 amino acids. Between the trimmed V and J ends, which lost 8 bases and 2 bases, there was a span of 13 bases.

The chain employs TRBV25-1 and TRBJ2-7, with TRBD2 matching 7 bases. In germline, CDR1 is MGHDK, CDR2 SYGVNS. The J segment lost 4 bases and the V segment lost 4 bases, leaving 10 bases of the junction unmatched. CDR3 size: 15 residues. The CDR3 spells CASSGVGGSLYEQYF. CDR3 sequence (DNA): TGTGCCAGCAGTGGGGTCGGCGGGAGTCTTTACGAGCAGTACTTC.

In its sample, this clonotype was seen many times. The chain links TRBV12-3 or TRBV12-4 to TRBJ1-3; 7 bases line up with TRBD1. V shed 5 bases, J shed 9 bases, and the junction held 10 bases outside the gene matches. The CDR3 loop spans 14 amino acids. This CDR3 is CASSLQGILVTIYF. The CDR3 bases are TGTGCCAGCAGTCTACAGGGGATTCTTGTCACCATATATTTT.

This clonotype has only a few counts. The rearrangement uses TRBV20-1 and TRBJ2-1, with 8 bases lining up with TRBD2. The germline gives CDR1 DFQATT, CDR2 SNEGSKA (reference sequence). There are 19 residues in the CDR3. V shed 5 bases, J shed 1 base, and the junction held 19 bases outside the gene matches. The CDR3 coding sequence is TGCAGTGCTTATCCCGACAGCGGGGGACTTCCATATTCCTACAATGAGCAGTTCTTC. Translating gives CSAYPDSGGLPYSYNEQFF.

There are many counts of this clonotype. The chain joins TRBV7-3 to TRBJ2-1, with TRBD2 matching 12 bases. CDR1 and CDR2 from the germline V gene are SGHTA and FQGTGA. CDR3 length: 17 residues. Trimming cost V 3 bases and J 3 bases; bases outside gene matches: 6. The DNA for the CDR3 is TGTGCCAGCAGCTTGAGAGGACTAGCGGGAATCTACAATGAGCAGTTCTTC. The encoded protein is CASSLRGLAGIYNEQFF.

The V and J genes are TRBV11-2 and TRBJ2-4, with D tentatively TRBD2 (5 bases). Trimming shortened V by 2 bases and J by 6 bases, and 23 bases separated the two germline ends. The CDR3 totals 18 residues. The V gene's germline CDR1 is SGHAT and CDR2 FQNNGV. The CDR3 here is CASSLWRAGGPSTNIQYF. CDR3 bases: TGTGCCAGCAGCTTATGGCGTGCGGGCGGGCCTTCCACAAACATTCAGTACTTC.

This clonotype was seen repeatedly, ten times or more. The V call is TRBV7-2, the J call TRBJ2-7; TRBD1 aligns across 8 bases. The CDR3 has 13 residues. The V segment lost 10 bases and the J segment 7 bases; nucleotides outside the gene matches: 12. Germline CDR1 reads SGHTA; CDR2 reads FQGNSA. Here the CDR3 reads CATRGQGAWEQYF. CDR3 DNA sequence: TGTGCCACCCGGGGGCAGGGGGCATGGGAGCAGTACTTC.

This clonotype has just a few counts. The CDR3 DNA is TGTGCCAGCAGAAAGGAACAGGTGGACGATGAGCAGTTCTTC. This gives the protein CASRKEQVDDEQFF. The V and J genes are TRBV7-2 and TRBJ2-1, with a weak D call TRBD1 (5 bases). V was pared by 6 bases and J by 8 bases, with 17 bases between. The germline gives CDR1 SGHTA, CDR2 FQGNSA. The CDR3 has 14 residues.

There are many counts of this clonotype. The chain combines TRBV11-2 with TRBJ1-1; no definite D call. The germline V and J ends were trimmed by 2 bases and 5 bases, with 12 bases remaining between them. CDR3 length: 14 residues. The V gene's germline CDR1 is SGHAT and CDR2 FQNNGV. The CDR3 DNA reads TGTGCCAGCAGCTTAAAGGTCTCGGTAACTGAAGCTTTCTTT. Translating it yields CASSLKVSVTEAFF.